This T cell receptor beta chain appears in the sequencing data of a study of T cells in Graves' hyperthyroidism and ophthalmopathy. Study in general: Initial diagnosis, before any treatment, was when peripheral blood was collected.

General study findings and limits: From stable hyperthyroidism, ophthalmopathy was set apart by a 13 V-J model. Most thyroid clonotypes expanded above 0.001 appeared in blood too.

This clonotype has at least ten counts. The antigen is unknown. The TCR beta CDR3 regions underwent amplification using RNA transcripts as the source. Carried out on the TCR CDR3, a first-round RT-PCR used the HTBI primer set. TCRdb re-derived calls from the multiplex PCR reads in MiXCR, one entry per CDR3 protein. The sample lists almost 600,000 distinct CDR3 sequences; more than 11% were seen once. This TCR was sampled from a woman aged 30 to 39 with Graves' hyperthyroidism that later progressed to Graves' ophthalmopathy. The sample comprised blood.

CDR3 nucleotide sequence: TGTGCTTTCCCCCCTCCGGGAGGGCCTTCCGGTGAGCAGTACTTC. Protein product: CAFPPPGGPSGEQYF. The chain recombines TRBV12-5 with TRBJ2-7; 8 nucleotides line up with TRBD2. Germline-derived CDR1 and CDR2 are LGHNT and FRNRAP. This CDR3 contains 15 residues. Germline trimming cut 11 bases from V and 7 bases from J; bases unmatched to any gene: 19. Supplemented by reference TRBV12-5 and TRBJ2-7, the full variable domain reads DARVTQTPRHKVTEMGQEVTMRCQPILGHNTVFWYRQTMMQGLELLAYFRNRAPLDDSGMPKDRFSAEMPDATLATLKIQPSEPRDSAVYFCAFPPPGGPSGEQYFGPGTRLTVT.